This entry lists 25 T cell receptor beta chains sequenced from one sample in a study of vaccination and CD4 T cells after COVID-19. Cultured CD4+ T cell DNA underwent sequencing with the Oncomine TCR Beta short-read assay. A single record per CDR3 protein comes from TCRdb applying MiXCR to the PCR reads. The sample lists about 26,000 distinct CDR3 sequences, around two fifths occurring once. Time point: late sampling 161 to 241 days after vaccination in a few convalescent patients. The treatment was: 10-day PBMC culture with coronavirus spike peptide pools or control peptides (ViraFEST assay). For these receptors, no antigen is known. This sample comprised CD4+ T cells from blood, cultured in vitro, obtained about 7 months after SARS-CoV-2 vaccination. Source of these receptors: a human donor who had recovered from COVID-19.

The chain carries TRBV20-1 and TRBJ2-7, with 8 bases lining up with TRBD2. The CDR3 extends over 15 amino acids. Germline CDR1 DFQATT, CDR2 SNEGSKA (reference sequence). V shed 1 base and J 4 bases; nucleotides not matched to a gene: 9. The CDR3, as DNA: TGCAGTGCTAGAGTGTTGGAGCGGGAGTCTTACGAGCAGTACTTC. As protein: CSARVLERESYEQYF.

V usage is TRBV7-8 and J usage is TRBJ1-1; D is undetermined. V was shortened by 2 bases and J by 5 bases, with 6 bases between the two germline ends. The CDR3 runs to 12 residues. Germline CDR1 reads SGHVS; CDR2 reads FQNEAQ. In nucleotides, the CDR3 is TGTGCCAGCAGCTTAATCTCTACTGAAGCTTTCTTT. Translated, it gives CASSLISTEAFF.

Notes on this clonotype: Relative to the germline gene, one junction end is altered; a read error may explain this. The chain couples TRBV19 to TRBJ2-7; D is tentatively TRBD1 or TRBD2 (5 bases each). Germline-derived CDR1 and CDR2 are LNHDA and SQIVND (reference sequence). The CDR3 runs 12 residues. The CDR3 region has the DNA TGTGCCGGAGGCTCAGGGTCCTGCGAGCAGTACTTC. Amino acid sequence: CAGGSGSCEQYF. Together with reference TRBV19 and TRBJ2-7, the CDR3 gives the full variable domain: DGGITQSPKYLFRKEGQNVTLSCEQNLNHDAMYWYRQDPGQGLRLIYYSQIVNDFQKGDIAEGYSVSREKKESFPLTVTSAQKNPTAFYLCAGGSGSCEQYFGPGTRLTVT.

This clonotype was picked up a small number of times. The chain combines TRBV6-5 with TRBJ1-6, with D tentatively TRBD1 (5 bases). V was shortened by 6 bases and J by 9 bases, with 15 bases between the two germline ends. CDR3 length: 14 residues. CDR1 MNHEY and CDR2 SVGAGI come from the germline V gene. The CDR3 DNA sequence: TGTGCCAGCAGCTCCTCGGGGGGGAGTTCACCCCTCCACTTT. Protein product: CASSSSGGSSPLHF.

This clonotype has a handful of counts. V gene TRBV18 combines with J gene TRBJ2-7; 12 positions agree with TRBD1. Losses at the gene ends were 2 bases for V and 12 bases for J; bases not matched to a gene: 5. Per the germline V gene, CDR1 is KGHSH and CDR2 is LQKENI. The CDR3 length is 13 residues. The DNA for the CDR3 is TGTGCCAGCTCACCAGCGGGACAGGGGGCTTGGTACTTC. This codes for CASSPAGQGAWYF. The full variable domain, its missing parts supplied by reference TRBV18 and TRBJ2-7, is NAGVMQNPRHLVRRRGQEARLRCSPMKGHSHVYWYRQLPEEGLKFMVYLQKENIIDESGMPKERFSAEFPKEGPSILRIQQVVRGDSAAYFCASSPAGQGAWYFGPGTRLTVT.

The chain employs TRBV6-1 and TRBJ1-1, with D unclear. Germline V gene sequence: CDR1 MNHNS, CDR2 SASEGT. This CDR3 comprises 13 residues. Trimming stripped 1 base from V and 1 base from J, with 4 bases between. CDR3 in amino acids: CASSEDRNTEAFF. The DNA of the CDR3 is TGTGCCAGCAGTGAAGACAGGAACACTGAAGCTTTCTTT.

The chain carries TRBV27 and TRBJ2-1; 10 bases line up with TRBD2. Germline loops: CDR1 MNHEY, CDR2 SMNVEV (reference sequence). Trimming at V came to 0 bases and at J to 7 bases, leaving 6 bases not matched to a gene. The CDR3 runs to 16 residues. Here the CDR3 DNA reads TGTGCCAGCAGTTTATCGTCTAGCGGGAGTCGTAATGAGCAGTTCTTC. It specifies CASSLSSSGSRNEQFF.

This clonotype appeared a few times. V usage is TRBV20-1 and J usage is TRBJ1-2; 7 positions match TRBD1. Germline CDR1 and CDR2: DFQATT and SNEGSKA (reference sequence). Trimming cost V 4 bases and J 4 bases; bases outside gene matches: 9. The CDR3 runs 14 residues. As DNA, the CDR3 is TGCAGTGCTATTCCGGGACGGACAGGCTATGGCTACACCTTC. Amino acids: CSAIPGRTGYGYTF.

This chain uses TRBV7-9 with TRBJ2-3; D may be TRBD1 (6 bases). The CDR3 consists of 12 residues. Per the germline V gene, CDR1 is SEHNR and CDR2 is FQNEAQ (reference sequence). V lost 2 bases to trimming and J lost 6 bases, with 6 bases between them. As DNA, the CDR3 is TGTGCCAGCAGCTTAACAGGGGATACGCAGTATTTT. It yields the protein CASSLTGDTQYF. The full variable domain, completed using reference TRBV7-9 and TRBJ2-3, is DTGVSQNPRHKITKRGQNVTFRCDPISEHNRLYWYRQTLGQGPEFLTYFQNEAQLEKSRLLSDRFSAERPKGSFSTLEIQRTEQGDSAMYLCASSLTGDTQYFGPGTRLTVL.

Only a few counts were recorded for this clonotype. The CDR3 sequence: CASSYTFPNTEAFF. CDR3 DNA: TGTGCCAGCAGTTATACATTTCCGAACACTGAAGCTTTCTTT. The V and J genes are TRBV6-5 and TRBJ1-1; D is undetermined. V was clipped by 3 bases and J by 1 base, with 9 bases between them. Germline CDR1 MNHEY, CDR2 SVGAGI. The CDR3 covers 14 residues.

The rearrangement links TRBV27 to TRBJ2-7; TRBD2 agrees at 8 bases. The CDR3 runs 14 residues. V was pared by 6 bases and J by 4 bases, with 8 bases of the junction left unmatched. Looked up from germline, CDR1 is MNHEY and CDR2 is SMNVEV (reference sequence). CDR3 amino acids: CASSKTGGKYEQYF. For the CDR3, the DNA is TGTGCCAGCAGCAAAACGGGGGGGAAGTACGAGCAGTACTTC.

The rearrangement links TRBV28 to TRBJ2-7; D is perhaps TRBD2 (5 bases). V shed 6 bases and J shed 6 bases, with 21 bases lying between them. Germline CDR1 and CDR2: MDHEN and SYDVKM. The CDR3 is 15 residues long. The CDR3 DNA reads as TGTGCCAGCAGCCCAGCTAGCTCGACTTTAGGCGAGCAGTACTTC. It codes for CASSPASSTLGEQYF.

This clonotype has a handful of counts. The rearrangement uses TRBV29-1 and TRBJ1-1; the D gene is possibly TRBD1 (6 bases). Trimming shortened V by 7 bases and J by 11 bases, and 17 bases separated the two germline ends. The length of the CDR3 is 11 residues. The germline V gene encodes CDR1 SQVTM and CDR2 ANQGSEA. The CDR3 region has the DNA TGCAGCGCTCAACTAACAGGGACTGCTTTCTTT. Amino acid sequence: CSAQLTGTAFF.

This clonotype was seen a few times. The chain links TRBV7-2 to TRBJ1-5; D is unresolved. Germline V gene lookup returns CDR1 SGHTA and CDR2 FQGNSA. With 2 bases removed from V and 6 bases from J, the gap between germline ends came to 8 bases. This CDR3 region has 13 residues. CDR3 loop: CASSLISGQPQHF. The CDR3, as DNA: TGTGCCAGCAGCTTAATCAGTGGTCAGCCCCAGCATTTT.

The chain employs TRBV20-1 and TRBJ2-3; possibly TRBD2 for D (5 bases). The CDR3 has 15 amino acids. Germline CDR1 is DFQATT and CDR2 is SNEGSKA (reference sequence). V was trimmed by 5 bases and J by 8 bases, leaving 23 bases between them. CDR3 sequence reads: CSARPLAHDSGTQYF. For the CDR3, the DNA is TGCAGTGCTCGCCCCCTAGCTCACGATAGTGGTACGCAGTATTTT.

This clonotype came up a few times. The chain carries TRBV7-9 and TRBJ2-5; 7 bases are shared with TRBD1. The V gene's germline CDR1 is SEHNR and CDR2 FQNEAQ (reference sequence). The J segment lost 5 bases and the V segment lost 8 bases, leaving 8 bases of the junction unmatched. This CDR3 region has 13 residues. CDR3 region: CASRSTGEETQYF. CDR3 coding DNA: TGTGCCAGCCGCTCAACAGGGGAGGAGACCCAGTACTTC.

The genes are TRBV6-1 and TRBJ1-1; D is undetermined. This CDR3 spans 14 amino acids. The germline gives CDR1 MNHNS, CDR2 SASEGT. The ends were cut back, 4 bases at V and 2 bases at J, with 11 bases in the middle. The CDR3 DNA reads as TGTGCCAGCAGTGTTGGTTTTGGAAACACTGAAGCTTTCTTT. Protein sequence: CASSVGFGNTEAFF.

The V call is TRBV11-2, the J call TRBJ2-3; TRBD2 matches at 7 bases. CDR1 and CDR2 from the germline V gene are SGHAT and FQNNGV. The CDR3 runs to 15 residues. V was pared by 1 base and J by 3 bases, with 4 bases of the junction left unmatched. CDR3 region: CASSLGSSGTDTQYF. In DNA, the CDR3 is TGTGCCAGCAGCTTAGGGTCTAGCGGTACAGATACGCAGTATTTT.

The V gene is TRBV7-9, the J gene TRBJ1-1; D ambiguous. Germline lookup yields CDR1 SEHNR and CDR2 FQNEAQ (reference sequence). The germline V and J ends were trimmed by 0 bases and 2 bases, with 7 bases remaining between them. The CDR3 has 14 residues. The CDR3 region is CASSLAGRNTEAFF. In DNA, the CDR3 is TGTGCCAGCAGCTTAGCAGGCAGAAACACTGAAGCTTTCTTT.

The chain joins TRBV5-6 to TRBJ1-6; D perhaps matches TRBD1 (5 bases). Germline CDR1 and CDR2: SGHDT and YYEEEE. CDR3 length: 16 amino acids. Trimming stripped 5 bases from V and 6 bases from J, with 18 bases between. The CDR3 bases are TGTGCCAGCAGACTGGGCGCAGGGATGGGTAATTCACCCCTCCACTTT. It encodes CASRLGAGMGNSPLHF.

The gene calls are TRBV6-1 and TRBJ2-1, with D possibly matching TRBD2 (5 bases). CDR1 is MNHNS, CDR2 SASEGT, per germline. This CDR3 has 14 amino acids. The germline V and J ends were trimmed by 5 bases and 7 bases, with 15 bases remaining between them. CDR3 residues: CASSRVGSANEQFF. CDR3 nucleotides: TGTGCCAGCAGTCGGGTTGGGAGCGCTAATGAGCAGTTCTTC.

In this sample, this clonotype turned up a few times. J is TRBJ1-5 and V is TRBV20-1; perhaps TRBD1 as D (6 bases). Germline V gene data show CDR1 as DFQATT and CDR2 as SNEGSKA (reference sequence). This CDR3 has 14 residues. Trimming took off 6 bases at V and 1 base at J, with 13 bases between the two ends. CDR3 loop: CSAITGSSNQPQHF. The CDR3 coding sequence is TGCAGTGCCATCACAGGGTCCAGCAATCAGCCCCAGCATTTT.

This chain uses TRBV19 with TRBJ2-1, with 7 positions matching TRBD2. CDR3 length: 12 amino acids. Trimming took 4 bases from V and 7 from J; bases not matched to a gene: 1. CDR1 is LNHDA, CDR2 SQIVND, per germline (reference sequence). CDR3 coding DNA: TGTGCCAGTAGTAGCGGGGGTAATGAGCAGTTCTTC. Protein: CASSSGGNEQFF.

This chain uses TRBV21-1 with TRBJ2-7; the table calls TRBD2, which could not be checked here. TRBV21-1 is a known pseudogene. This CDR3 comprises 15 residues. Here the CDR3 DNA reads TGTGCCAGCAGCAAAATTCCTTCCCAGGGAGGCGAGCAGTACTTC. The encoded protein is CASSKIPSQGGEQYF.

The chain employs TRBV12-3 or TRBV12-4 and TRBJ2-5; 7 bases match TRBD2. V lost 1 base to trimming and J lost 8 bases; unmatched junction nucleotides: 16. This CDR3 has 17 residues. The CDR3 here is CASSLGTRDLRVGTQYF. CDR3 in DNA: TGTGCCAGCAGTTTAGGGACTAGGGACCTTAGAGTGGGAACCCAGTACTTC.